These 29 T cell receptor beta chains were all obtained from the same sample, sequenced in a study of response to subunit inactivated influenza vaccine. A single record per CDR3 protein comes from TCRdb applying MiXCR to the RT-PCR reads. Among roughly 520,000 distinct CDR3 sequences listed, roughly 25% were seen once. The sequencing here drew on CD4+ T cells sorted from PBMCs, taken 5 days after vaccination. The receptors were sampled from a man aged 50 to 59 who received an inactivated influenza vaccine.

This clonotype was detected a few times. The chain links TRBV12-3 or TRBV12-4 to TRBJ1-2; D is perhaps TRBD1 (6 bases). Trimming pared 6 bases from V and 3 bases from J, leaving 11 bases between. This CDR3 is built from 13 residues. This CDR3 is CASRPDSHYGYTF. In DNA, the CDR3 is TGTGCCAGCAGGCCGGACAGTCACTATGGCTACACCTTC.

The chain couples TRBV6-5 to TRBJ1-5, with unresolved D. Trimming cost V 4 bases and J 6 bases, with 10 bases left between them. CDR3 length: 13 residues. Per the germline V gene, CDR1 is MNHEY and CDR2 is SVGAGI. CDR3 bases: TGTGCCAGCAGTTCCGCCAGGAGTCAGCCCCAGCATTTT. Translated: CASSSARSQPQHF.

This chain connects TRBV28 to TRBJ2-7; 7 nucleotides align to TRBD1. V lost 3 bases, J lost 13 bases, and 6 bases stayed unmatched. Germline V lookup: CDR1 MDHEN, CDR2 SYDVKM. CDR3 length: 11 amino acids. The CDR3 loop is CASSLGRGQYF. The CDR3 DNA sequence: TGTGCCAGCAGTTTGGGTAGGGGGCAATACTTC.

The gene calls are TRBV4-3 and TRBJ2-7; 10 positions match TRBD1. The CDR3 is made up of 17 amino acids. Germline V gene data show CDR1 as LGHNA and CDR2 as YSLEER. After removal of 1 base from V and 0 bases from J, the junction contained 6 bases not matched to a gene. The CDR3 region has the DNA TGCGCCAGCAGCCAAGTTCTGGGACAGGGGAACTCCTACGAGCAGTACTTC. This translates into CASSQVLGQGNSYEQYF.

Many counts were recorded for this clonotype. The V gene is TRBV5-8, the J gene TRBJ2-5; 7 bases are a match to TRBD1. The trim removed 4 bases at V and 2 bases at J, leaving 11 bases unmatched. Germline CDR1 SGHTS, CDR2 YDEGEE. The CDR3 contains 16 residues. The CDR3 loop reads CASSKDLGTVQETQYF. CDR3 sequence (DNA): TGTGCCAGCAGCAAAGATCTCGGGACAGTACAAGAGACCCAGTACTTC.

The sample holds many counts of this clonotype. The V gene is TRBV7-2, the J gene TRBJ2-2; TRBD1 agrees at 8 bases. V dropped 4 bases and J dropped 4; count of bases not matched to a gene: 5. The germline CDR1 and CDR2 sequences are SGHTA and FQGNSA. The CDR3 is 15 residues long. CDR3 nucleotide sequence: TGTGCCAGCAGCTCAGGACAGGGTTTCACCGGGGAGCTGTTTTTT. Translated, it gives CASSSGQGFTGELFF.

The chain couples TRBV5-1 to TRBJ2-2, with 9 bases lining up with TRBD1. The CDR3 length is 14 residues. V was clipped by 4 bases and J by 5 bases; unmatched bases: 3. Germline CDR1 is SGHRS and CDR2 is YFSETQ. The CDR3 DNA reads TGCGCCAGCAGCAAGACAGGGGGGACCGGGGAGCTGTTTTTT. This codes for CASSKTGGTGELFF.

This rearrangement joins TRBV20-1 to TRBJ2-1; D might be TRBD1 (6 bases). The V gene lost 0 bases and the J gene lost 3 bases, with 12 bases spanning the gap. This CDR3 is 15 amino acids long. The V gene's germline CDR1 is DFQATT and CDR2 SNEGSKA (reference sequence). The DNA of the CDR3 is TGCAGTGCTAGAGATCCGGTCAGGGGCTACAATGAGCAGTTCTTC. It codes for CSARDPVRGYNEQFF.

In this sample, this clonotype turned up a few times. V usage is TRBV4-3 and J usage is TRBJ2-1, with 7 nucleotides matching TRBD1. CDR3 length: 14 residues. V shed 4 bases, J shed 5 bases, and the junction held 5 bases outside the gene matches. The germline V gene has CDR1 LGHNA and CDR2 YSLEER. CDR3: CASSRLQGNNEQFF. In nucleotides, the CDR3 is TGCGCCAGCAGCCGCCTACAGGGGAACAATGAGCAGTTCTTC.

This clonotype was observed a few times. The V and J genes are TRBV7-2 and TRBJ2-5; D may be TRBD1 (6 bases). The V gene's germline CDR1 is SGHTA and CDR2 FQGNSA. The CDR3 contains 13 residues. Trimming shortened V by 7 bases and J by 2 bases, and 11 bases separated the two germline ends. CDR3 nucleotide sequence: TGTGCCAGCACCCCCGGGACACAAGAGACCCAGTACTTC. The encoded protein is CASTPGTQETQYF. The variable domain in full, with the rest retrieved from reference TRBV7-2 and TRBJ2-5, is GAGVSQSPSNKVTEKGKDVELRCDPISGHTALYWYRQSLGQGLEFLIYFQGNSAPDKSGLPSDRFSAERTGGSVSTLTIQRTQQEDSAVYLCASTPGTQETQYFGPGTRLLVL.

Many counts were recorded for this clonotype. This sequence joins TRBV6-6 and TRBJ1-1; D is uncertain. V was clipped by 7 bases and J by 5 bases, with 11 bases between them. Germline V gene sequence: CDR1 MNHNY, CDR2 SVGAGI (reference sequence). The CDR3 loop spans 12 amino acids. The CDR3 here is CASTRRDTEAFF. As DNA, the CDR3 is TGTGCCAGCACCCGCAGAGATACTGAAGCTTTCTTT.

The V and J genes are TRBV20-1 and TRBJ2-1, with 10 positions matching TRBD2. Germline CDR1 reads DFQATT; CDR2 reads SNEGSKA (reference sequence). The trim removed 2 bases at V and 5 bases at J, leaving 3 bases unmatched. CDR3 length: 14 residues. CDR3 sequence (DNA): TGCAGTGCTAGAAGCGGGGGGGGTAACAATGAGCAGTTCTTC. Amino acid sequence: CSARSGGGNNEQFF.

The V gene is TRBV12-3 or TRBV12-4, the J gene TRBJ2-7; the D is unclear. This CDR3 contains 15 residues. Trimming cost V 6 bases and J 5 bases, with 20 bases left between them. The CDR3 loop is CASSPDSISNHEQYF. The DNA for the CDR3 is TGTGCCAGCAGCCCAGACTCGATTTCAAACCACGAGCAGTACTTC.

This chain joins TRBV10-3 and TRBJ2-6; unclear D gene. Germline CDR1 is ENHRY and CDR2 is SYGVKD. The CDR3 is 17 residues long. V shed 0 bases and J shed 0 bases, with 9 bases lying between them. CDR3: CAISESFSGSGANVLTF. The CDR3 DNA reads as TGTGCCATCAGTGAGTCGTTCTCTGGCTCTGGGGCCAACGTCCTGACTTTC.

In its sample, this clonotype was seen a few times. The chain joins TRBV20-1 to TRBJ2-5; either TRBD1 or TRBD2 may supply D (5 bases each). Trimming took 0 bases from V and 4 from J, leaving 15 bases between them. The germline V gene encodes CDR1 DFQATT and CDR2 SNEGSKA (reference sequence). The CDR3 sequence is 15 residues long. CDR3: CSARDLARGAETQYF. As DNA, the CDR3 is TGCAGTGCTAGAGATCTCGCAAGGGGAGCAGAGACCCAGTACTTC.

Ten or more counts support this clonotype. The J gene is TRBJ2-3, the V gene TRBV5-1; D not certain. V lost 1 base, J lost 1 base, and 10 bases lay in between. The V gene's germline CDR1 is SGHRS and CDR2 YFSETQ. This CDR3 is 15 amino acids long. The CDR3 sequence: CASSLPLARTDTQYF. The CDR3 DNA follows: TGCGCCAGCAGCTTGCCGCTCGCGCGCACAGATACGCAGTATTTT.

This rearrangement joins TRBV3-1 to TRBJ2-1; D is ambiguous. Germline CDR1 is LGHDT and CDR2 is YNNKEL (reference sequence). Trimming took 0 bases from V and 5 from J, leaving 17 bases between them. This CDR3 contains 17 residues. CDR3 DNA: TGTGCCAGCAGCCAAGAGGTGTTAACAAGGGTCAACAATGAGCAGTTCTTC. Translation gives CASSQEVLTRVNNEQFF.

Only a few counts were recorded for this clonotype. V usage is TRBV6-2 or TRBV6-3 and J usage is TRBJ2-1; D gene uncertain. Trimming stripped 5 bases from V and 9 bases from J, with 14 bases between. The germline V gene encodes CDR1 MNHEY and CDR2 SVGEGT. The CDR3 has 13 amino acids. The CDR3 bases are TGTGCCAGCAGTCCGTTCACGGCAATTGAGCAGTTCTTC. Residues: CASSPFTAIEQFF.

This clonotype was counted a few times. The genes are TRBV12-3 or TRBV12-4 and TRBJ1-4; D not resolved. Between the trimmed V and J ends, which lost 3 bases and 6 bases, there was a span of 20 bases. The CDR3 has 17 residues. Here the CDR3 DNA reads TGTGCCAGCAGTTTTGGCAGAAAGGCACTCGCCGATGAAAAACTGTTTTTT. Its protein is CASSFGRKALADEKLFF.

This clonotype was observed a few times. The J gene is TRBJ1-1, the V gene TRBV6-2 or TRBV6-3; 7 bases line up with TRBD1. The trim removed 6 bases at V and 7 bases at J, leaving 8 bases unmatched. Germline lookup yields CDR1 MNHEY and CDR2 SVGEGT. The CDR3 is 13 amino acids. As DNA, the CDR3 is TGTGCCAGCAGACCCGACAGGGTGAGTGAAGCTTTCTTT. The encoded protein is CASRPDRVSEAFF.

This chain links TRBV11-2 with TRBJ2-5, with 7 positions matching TRBD2. V gave up 0 bases and J gave up 5 bases; unmatched junction bases: 9. Germline values: CDR1 SGHAT, CDR2 FQNNGV. There are 16 residues in the CDR3. In DNA, the CDR3 is TGTGCCAGCAGCTTAGATATGGCTAGCGGCGTGGAGACCCAGTACTTC. It codes for CASSLDMASGVETQYF.

The J gene is TRBJ2-5, the V gene TRBV11-2; a weak D match, TRBD1 (6 bases). CDR1 is SGHAT, CDR2 FQNNGV, per germline. Trimming cost V 5 bases and J 1 base, with 11 bases left between them. The CDR3 runs to 14 residues. CDR3 region: CASSLDSFQETQYF. The CDR3 DNA follows: TGTGCCAGCAGCCTGGACAGCTTCCAAGAGACCCAGTACTTC. Supplemented by reference TRBV11-2 and TRBJ2-5, the full variable domain reads EAGVAQSPRYKIIEKRQSVAFWCNPISGHATLYWYQQILGQGPKLLIQFQNNGVVDDSQLPKDRFSAERLKGVDSTLKIQPAKLEDSAVYLCASSLDSFQETQYFGPGTRLLVL.

This clonotype was observed a few times. V is TRBV20-1 and J is TRBJ2-1; 8 positions agree with TRBD2. Per the germline V gene, CDR1 is DFQATT and CDR2 is SNEGSKA (reference sequence). The CDR3 sequence is 13 residues long. With 6 bases clipped from V and 10 bases from J, the junction kept 11 bases outside the gene matches. CDR3 sequence: CSAGKSGSLEQFF. CDR3 nucleotide sequence: TGCAGTGCCGGGAAAAGCGGGAGTTTGGAGCAGTTCTTC.

The chain links TRBV28 to TRBJ2-7, with 8 bases identical to TRBD2. CDR3 length: 15 residues. The trim removed 2 bases at V and 4 bases at J, leaving 7 bases unmatched. The V gene's germline CDR1 is MDHEN and CDR2 SYDVKM. In nucleotides, the CDR3 is TGTGCCAGCAGTTTAGGGACTAGACTTTCGTACGAGCAGTACTTC. Encoded protein: CASSLGTRLSYEQYF.

The V call is TRBV20-1, the J call TRBJ1-6; D is unresolved. The germline V and J ends were trimmed by 6 bases and 0 bases, with 12 bases remaining between them. The germline gives CDR1 DFQATT, CDR2 SNEGSKA (reference sequence). The CDR3 has 15 residues. CDR3 nucleotides: TGCAGTGCGAGGACCCTGAGCTCCTATAATTCACCCCTCCACTTT. Its translation: CSARTLSSYNSPLHF.

V and J are TRBV20-1 and TRBJ2-7; unclear D gene. The CDR3 loop spans 11 amino acids. Trimming removed 1 base at V and 4 bases at J, with 5 bases between. Germline V gives CDR1 DFQATT, CDR2 SNEGSKA (reference sequence). The CDR3 bases are TGCAGTGCTAGAGGCAGATACGAGCAGTACTTC. This sequence encodes CSARGRYEQYF.

This sequence joins TRBV3-1 and TRBJ2-2; D possibly corresponds to TRBD2 (7 bases). Germline loops: CDR1 LGHDT, CDR2 YNNKEL (reference sequence). Between the trimmed V and J ends, which lost 2 bases and 7 bases, there was a span of 17 bases. The CDR3 covers 16 residues. CDR3 DNA: TGTGCCAGCAGCCAAATGACAGGCGGGGGCCGCGGGGAGCTGTTTTTT. Its protein is CASSQMTGGGRGELFF.

The chain links TRBV4-1 to TRBJ2-2; maybe TRBD2 (6 bases). The ends were cut back, 6 bases at V and 6 bases at J, with 20 bases in the middle. CDR1 MGHRA and CDR2 YSYEKL come from the germline V gene. This CDR3 comprises 16 residues. The CDR3 protein is CASSHGGVRRSGELFF. The CDR3 DNA reads as TGCGCCAGCAGTCACGGAGGGGTTCGTAGGTCCGGGGAGCTGTTTTTT.

The CDR3 sequence is CASSYKRNGEQYF. CDR3 coding DNA: TGTGCCAGCAGTTATAAGCGAAACGGGGAGCAGTACTTC. This sequence joins TRBV6-2 or TRBV6-3 and TRBJ2-7; D ambiguous. The CDR3 is 13 residues long. Trimming cost V 3 bases and J 7 bases, with 13 bases left between them. Germline V gene sequence: CDR1 MNHEY, CDR2 SVGEGT.